Below are 22 T cell receptor beta chains sequenced from a single sample in a study. TCRdb re-analysed the 5' RACE reads in MiXCR, keeping a single row per CDR3 protein. This sample has about 57,000 distinct CDR3 sequences, with 25% to 30% found just once. The specimen was tumor-infiltrating memory CD4+ T cells sorted from the breast tumor. The subset here: memory CD4+ T cells, CD4+CD45RO+CD25-. These receptors all stem from a female donor with breast cancer.

This rearrangement joins TRBV7-2 to TRBJ2-1; D perhaps matches TRBD2 (5 bases). The CDR3 is 16 residues long. The V gene lost 4 bases and the J gene lost 6 bases, with 19 bases spanning the gap. In germline, CDR1 is SGHTA, CDR2 FQGNSA. The DNA for the CDR3 is TGTGCCAGCAGCTCCTGGGGTCGGGGTTCATCCAATGAGCAGTTCTTC. Its protein is CASSSWGRGSSNEQFF.

The chain uses TRBV7-6 and TRBJ2-1; D ambiguous. V lost 5 bases to trimming and J lost 3 bases, with 8 bases between them. CDR1 and CDR2 from the germline V gene are SGHVS and FNYEAQ. The CDR3 covers 13 residues. CDR3 sequence: CASSPVSYNEQFF. DNA of the CDR3: TGTGCCAGCAGCCCAGTTAGCTACAATGAGCAGTTCTTC.

This clonotype has a single count. An end of the junction does not agree with germline; a read error may underlie this. V and J are TRBV6-5 and TRBJ2-1; the D is unclear. Germline V gene data show CDR1 as MNHEY and CDR2 as SVGAGI. The CDR3 covers 13 residues. The CDR3 sequence: CASSGPNYNEQLF. The CDR3 nucleotides are TGTGCCAGCAGTGGACCGAACTACAATGAGCAGCTCTTC.

The CDR3 reads CSAIDRTSGSDEQFF. DNA of the CDR3: TGCAGTGCCATAGATCGGACTAGCGGGAGTGACGAGCAGTTCTTC. The chain combines TRBV20-1 with TRBJ2-1, with 13 nucleotides matching TRBD2. With 6 bases clipped from V and 10 bases from J, the junction kept 12 bases outside the gene matches. Germline V gene sequence: CDR1 DFQATT, CDR2 SNEGSKA (reference sequence). The CDR3 sequence is 15 residues long.

This rearrangement joins TRBV5-1 to TRBJ2-1; D gene ambiguous. Germline-derived CDR1 and CDR2 are SGHRS and YFSETQ. Trimming pared 4 bases from V and 13 bases from J, leaving 18 bases between. The CDR3 sequence is 13 residues long. In nucleotides, the CDR3 is TGCGCCAGCAGCCCTCAAGACCAAACCTTTCAGTTCTTC. The encoded protein is CASSPQDQTFQFF.

This clonotype counts as medium-sized. The chain links TRBV7-9 to TRBJ2-1, with D tentatively TRBD1 or TRBD2 (5 bases each). This CDR3 has 12 amino acids. Trimming removed 10 bases at V and 6 bases at J, with 13 bases between. CDR1 is SEHNR, CDR2 FQNEAQ, per germline (reference sequence). Written as DNA, the CDR3 is TGTGCCATCTCGAGGGGTCCCAATGAGCAGTTCTTC. It yields the protein CAISRGPNEQFF.

In this sample, this clonotype turned up a few times. The V gene is TRBV12-3 or TRBV12-4, the J gene TRBJ1-2, with D perhaps matching TRBD1 (6 bases). This CDR3 is built from 12 residues. V was trimmed by 6 bases and J by 7 bases, leaving 12 bases between them. This CDR3 is CASSIQGLGYTF. CDR3 nucleotides: TGTGCCAGCAGCATACAGGGTCTTGGCTACACCTTC.

This clonotype has just a few counts. The chain recombines TRBV5-5 with TRBJ2-7; D unresolved. Germline V CDR1 and CDR2: SGHKS, YYEKEE (reference sequence). Trimming took 4 bases from V and 0 from J, leaving 11 bases between them. This CDR3 comprises 14 residues. The CDR3 loop is CASSRTDGSYEQYF. CDR3 coding DNA: TGTGCCAGCAGCCGGACCGACGGCTCCTACGAGCAGTACTTC.

The rearrangement links TRBV20-1 to TRBJ1-1; TRBD1 matches at 7 bases. The J segment lost 9 bases and the V segment lost 3 bases, leaving 7 bases of the junction unmatched. The CDR3 runs 12 residues. CDR1 is DFQATT, CDR2 SNEGSKA, per germline (reference sequence). Here the CDR3 reads CSARDRRPQAFF. Written as DNA, the CDR3 is TGCAGTGCTAGGGACAGGCGGCCCCAAGCTTTCTTT.

The rearrangement joins TRBV7-2 to TRBJ1-2, with 8 bases lining up with TRBD1. CDR1 and CDR2 (germline): SGHTA, FQGNSA. This CDR3 region has 14 residues. J gave up 2 bases and V 5 bases, and 4 bases lay outside the gene matches. The CDR3 sequence is CASSIDRGNYGYTF. The CDR3 DNA sequence: TGTGCCAGCAGCATCGACAGGGGAAACTATGGCTACACCTTC.

Turning to this clonotype: The conserved phenylalanine or tryptophan is not found at the CDR3 terminus, so this likely reflects a read error. The rearrangement links TRBV7-2 to TRBJ2-3, with TRBD2 identical over 7 bases. This CDR3 contains 16 residues. V was pared by 0 bases and J by 1 base, with 4 bases of the junction left unmatched. Germline loops: CDR1 SGHTA, CDR2 FQGNSA. The CDR3 nucleotides read TGTGCCAGCAGCTTAGCGGCCCTAGCGGGCACAGATACGCAGTATTTA. Translation: CASSLAALAGTDTQYL.

Points on this clonotype: Mismatch with germline at one junction end may stem from a read error. J is TRBJ2-2 and V is TRBV7-3; a possible D gene is TRBD2 (6 bases). Germline V gives CDR1 SGHTA, CDR2 FQGTGA. The CDR3 has 16 amino acids. The CDR3 bases are TGTGCCAGCAGCTTAATCGGGACTTTGAACACCGGGGGGCTGTTTTTT. Residues: CASSLIGTLNTGGLFF.

V usage is TRBV6-6 and J usage is TRBJ1-5, with D tentatively TRBD1 (5 bases). The V end lost 5 bases, the J end lost 4 bases, and 12 bases lay between the germline ends. Per germline, CDR1 MNHNY and CDR2 SVGAGI (reference sequence). The CDR3 is 14 amino acids. As DNA, the CDR3 is TGTGCCAGCAGTACAGGTATGGCTAATCAGCCCCAGCATTTT. The encoded protein is CASSTGMANQPQHF.

The V and J genes are TRBV11-3 and TRBJ2-1; 14 nucleotides agree with TRBD2. There are 16 residues in the CDR3. Germline CDR1 and CDR2: SGHNT and YENEEA. Unmatched junction bases numbered 6, after V lost 5 bases and J lost 6 bases. The CDR3 sequence is CASSPRLAGGSNEQFF. Written as DNA, the CDR3 is TGTGCCAGCAGCCCGAGACTAGCGGGGGGGAGCAATGAGCAGTTCTTC.

This clonotype turned up a few times. The rearrangement uses TRBV12-3 or TRBV12-4 and TRBJ2-2, with a possible D match to TRBD2 (5 bases). This CDR3 is 14 amino acids long. V lost 7 bases, J lost 4 bases, and 13 bases lay in between. CDR3 nucleotides: TGTGCCAGCACCCCTAGCAAACCCACCGGGGAGCTGTTTTTT. The encoded protein is CASTPSKPTGELFF.

The chain is built from TRBV12-3 or TRBV12-4 and TRBJ1-2; 11 bases align to TRBD1. J gave up 4 bases and V 4 bases, and 2 bases lay outside the gene matches. The CDR3 sequence is 14 residues long. CDR3 amino acids: CASSWTGGAYGYTF. As DNA, the CDR3 is TGTGCCAGCAGTTGGACAGGGGGCGCCTATGGCTACACCTTC.

V gene TRBV6-5 combines with J gene TRBJ2-1; 13 bases line up with TRBD2. V lost 5 bases to trimming and J lost 7 bases; unmatched junction nucleotides: 8. CDR3 length: 16 residues. CDR1 is MNHEY and CDR2 is SVGAGI in the germline V gene. The CDR3 region is CASSRVGTSGTNEQFF. CDR3 bases: TGTGCCAGCAGTCGCGTCGGGACTAGCGGGACTAATGAGCAGTTCTTC.

The chain links TRBV21-1 to TRBJ2-1; the listed D gene, TRBD1, was not tested against the DNA. TRBV21-1 is a documented pseudogene. The CDR3 is 15 residues long. CDR3 sequence: CASSGGTPGGSEQFF. The CDR3 coding sequence is TGTGCCAGCAGTGGCGGGACCCCCGGGGGCAGTGAGCAGTTCTTC.

J is TRBJ2-2 and V is TRBV5-1; 7 bases fit TRBD2. The V gene's germline CDR1 is SGHRS and CDR2 YFSETQ. Trimming took 2 bases from V and 6 from J; bases not matched to a gene: 1. The CDR3 length is 13 residues. For the CDR3, the DNA is TGCGCCAGCAGCTTCCGGGAGGCCGGGGAGCTGTTTTTT. It yields the protein CASSFREAGELFF. Variable domain in full (rest from reference TRBV5-1 and TRBJ2-2): KAGVTQTPRYLIKTRGQQVTLSCSPISGHRSVSWYQQTPGQGLQFLFEYFSETQRNKGNFPGRFSGRQFSNSRSEMNVSTLELGDSALYLCASSFREAGELFFGEGSRLTVL.

For the CDR3, the DNA is TGTGCCAGCAGCCCGCGTGGAGGACCTTCCTACGAGCAGTACTTC. Translation: CASSPRGGPSYEQYF. The rearrangement uses TRBV5-4 and TRBJ2-7; a possible D gene is TRBD2 (5 bases). This CDR3 is 15 amino acids long. Trimming took 4 bases from V and 1 from J, leaving 15 bases between them. Germline values: CDR1 SGHNT, CDR2 YYREEE (reference sequence).

This chain connects TRBV4-1 to TRBJ2-5, with TRBD2 matching over 9 bases. The V gene's germline CDR1 is MGHRA and CDR2 YSYEKL. CDR3 length: 16 residues. With 0 bases clipped from V and 6 bases from J, the junction kept 8 bases outside the gene matches. CDR3 protein: CASSQDGGLAVKTQYF. As DNA, the CDR3 is TGCGCCAGCAGCCAAGATGGGGGACTAGCTGTAAAGACCCAGTACTTC.

As for this clonotype: Since no conserved phenylalanine or tryptophan closes the CDR3, a read error is the likely cause. The V gene is TRBV28, the J gene TRBJ2-7, with TRBD2 matching 7 bases. The DNA matches TRBJ2-1 better at its end, which makes the J call doubtful. Germline V lookup: CDR1 MDHEN, CDR2 SYDVKM. The CDR3 is 15 amino acids. The CDR3 DNA follows: TGTGCCAGCAGTTCCTCAGGGACTAAGACCTACGAGCAGTTCTGC. Protein product: CASSSSGTKTYEQFC.